This T cell receptor (beta chain) was captured by sequencing in a study of blood T cell repertoires in COVID-19. Assay: immunoSEQ multiplex PCR; the TCRdb copy retains only in-frame clones and omits some. Seen here are around 130,000 clones, roughly 84% observed once, and the top ten hold approximately 13%. The CDR3 consists of 17 residues. V dropped 0 bases and J dropped 6; count of bases not matched to a gene: 12. Germline V gives CDR1 LNHNV, CDR2 YYDKDF (reference sequence). The TCR was taken from a woman aged 25 to 39 who had recovered from COVID-19. This chain connects TRBV15 to TRBJ1-2, with 8 bases identical to TRBD1. The sequencing input was peripheral blood. The CDR3 sequence: CATSRDLGTGGADGYTF. The CDR3 DNA sequence: TGTGCCACCAGCAGAGATCTCGGTACAGGGGGAGCTGATGGCTACACCTTC.